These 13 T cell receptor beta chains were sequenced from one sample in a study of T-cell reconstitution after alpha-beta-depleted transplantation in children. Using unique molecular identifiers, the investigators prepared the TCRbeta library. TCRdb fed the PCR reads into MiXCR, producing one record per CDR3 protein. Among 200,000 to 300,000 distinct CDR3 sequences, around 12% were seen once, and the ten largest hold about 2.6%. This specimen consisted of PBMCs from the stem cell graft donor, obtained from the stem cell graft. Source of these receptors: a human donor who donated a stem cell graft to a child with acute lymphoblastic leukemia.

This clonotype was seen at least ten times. This CDR3 reads CASLRGVSGYTF. CDR3 DNA sequence: TGTGCCAGCTTACGAGGGGTTTCTGGCTACACCTTC. The chain joins TRBV12-3 or TRBV12-4 to TRBJ1-2; perhaps TRBD1 as D (5 bases). Trimming removed 8 bases from V and 7 bases from J, with 14 bases in between. The CDR3 extends over 12 amino acids.

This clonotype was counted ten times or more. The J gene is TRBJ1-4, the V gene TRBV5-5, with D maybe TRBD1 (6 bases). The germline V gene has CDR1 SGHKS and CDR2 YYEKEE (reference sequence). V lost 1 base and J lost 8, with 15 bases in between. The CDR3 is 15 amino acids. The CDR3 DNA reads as TGTGCCAGCAGCTTGAGGGGGGCATGGGAAGAAAAACTGTTTTTT. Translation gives CASSLRGAWEEKLFF.

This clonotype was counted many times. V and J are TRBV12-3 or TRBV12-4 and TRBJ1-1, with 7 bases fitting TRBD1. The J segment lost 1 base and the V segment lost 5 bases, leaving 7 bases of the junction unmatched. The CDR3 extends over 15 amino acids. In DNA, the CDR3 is TGTGCCAGCAGTGGGACAGACAAACAGAACACTGAAGCTTTCTTT. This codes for CASSGTDKQNTEAFF.

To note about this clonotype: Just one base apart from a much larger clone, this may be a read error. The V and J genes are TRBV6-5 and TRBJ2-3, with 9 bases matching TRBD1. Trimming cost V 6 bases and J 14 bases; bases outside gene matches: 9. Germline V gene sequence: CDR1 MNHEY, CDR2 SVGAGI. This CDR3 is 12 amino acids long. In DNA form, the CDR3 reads TGTGCCAGCAGCACCGGACAGGGGCGCTTGTATTTT. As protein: CASSTGQGRLYF.

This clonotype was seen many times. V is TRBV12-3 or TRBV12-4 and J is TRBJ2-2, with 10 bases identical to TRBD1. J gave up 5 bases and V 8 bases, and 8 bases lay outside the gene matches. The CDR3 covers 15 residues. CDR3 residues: CASGRGQGVTGELFF. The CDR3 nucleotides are TGTGCCAGCGGCAGAGGACAGGGGGTGACCGGGGAGCTGTTTTTT.

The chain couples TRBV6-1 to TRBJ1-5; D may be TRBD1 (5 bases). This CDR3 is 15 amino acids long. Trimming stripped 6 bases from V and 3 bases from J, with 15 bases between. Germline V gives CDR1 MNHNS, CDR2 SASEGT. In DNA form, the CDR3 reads TGTGCCAGCAGCCCCATCGGGGACTACAATCAGCCCCAGCATTTT. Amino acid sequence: CASSPIGDYNQPQHF.

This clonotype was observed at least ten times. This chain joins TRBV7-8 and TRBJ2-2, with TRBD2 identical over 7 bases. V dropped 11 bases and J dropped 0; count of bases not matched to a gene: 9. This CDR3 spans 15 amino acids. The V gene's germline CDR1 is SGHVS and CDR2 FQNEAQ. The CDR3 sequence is CAGRERGANTGELFF. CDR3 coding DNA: TGTGCCGGACGGGAGCGGGGCGCGAACACCGGGGAGCTGTTTTTT.

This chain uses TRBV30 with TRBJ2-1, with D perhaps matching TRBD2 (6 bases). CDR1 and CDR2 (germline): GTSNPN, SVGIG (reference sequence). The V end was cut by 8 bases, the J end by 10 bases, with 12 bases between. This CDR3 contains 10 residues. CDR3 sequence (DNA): TGTGCCCTGGGGAGGATCGAGCAGTTCTTC. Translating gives CALGRIEQFF.

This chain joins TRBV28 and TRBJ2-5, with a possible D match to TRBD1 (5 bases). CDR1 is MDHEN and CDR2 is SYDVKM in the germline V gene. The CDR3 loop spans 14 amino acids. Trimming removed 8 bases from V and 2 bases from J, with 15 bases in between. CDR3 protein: CASGSRVQQETQYF. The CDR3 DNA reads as TGTGCCAGCGGATCCAGGGTCCAGCAAGAGACCCAGTACTTC.

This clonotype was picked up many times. Here the CDR3 reads CSVAGLAGGLSSYEQYF. The CDR3 DNA sequence: TGCAGCGTTGCTGGACTAGCGGGAGGGCTGAGCTCCTACGAGCAGTACTTC. V is TRBV29-1 and J is TRBJ2-7; 15 nucleotides line up with TRBD2. With 4 bases clipped from V and 0 bases from J, the junction kept 7 bases outside the gene matches. Germline V lookup: CDR1 SQVTM, CDR2 ANQGSEA. The CDR3 spans 17 residues.

CDR3 in DNA: TGTGCCAGCAGCTCCCAACCTCGGGCCACGAACACTGAAGCTTTCTTT. This sequence encodes CASSSQPRATNTEAFF. The J gene is TRBJ1-1, the V gene TRBV7-9; D gene ambiguous. V was shortened by 4 bases and J by 1 base, with 16 bases between the two germline ends. There are 16 residues in the CDR3. CDR1 is SEHNR and CDR2 is FQNEAQ in the germline V gene (reference sequence).

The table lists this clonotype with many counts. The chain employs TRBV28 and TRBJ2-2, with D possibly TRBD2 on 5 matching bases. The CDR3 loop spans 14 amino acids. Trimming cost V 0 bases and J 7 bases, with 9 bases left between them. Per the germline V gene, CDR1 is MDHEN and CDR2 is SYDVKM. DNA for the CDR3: TGTGCCAGCAGTTTATGGAGGGAGAACGGGGAGCTGTTTTTT. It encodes CASSLWRENGELFF.

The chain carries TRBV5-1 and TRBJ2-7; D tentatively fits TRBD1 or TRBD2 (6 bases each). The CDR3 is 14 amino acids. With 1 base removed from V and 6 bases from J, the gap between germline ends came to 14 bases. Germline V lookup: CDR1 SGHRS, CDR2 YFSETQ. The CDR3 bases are TGCGCCAGCAGCTTGTTACAGGGCGGGGTCGAGCAGTACTTC. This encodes CASSLLQGGVEQYF.